Listed below are T cell receptor beta chains from one sample, sequenced in a study of T cells after yellow fever vaccination. TCRdb itself ran the 5' RACE reads through MiXCR, one entry per CDR3 protein. Among 200,000 to 300,000 distinct CDR3 sequences listed, roughly 13% were seen once. This material consisted of CD4+ T cells sorted from PBMCs, taken 45 days after the yellow fever booster vaccination. The source of these receptors is a young man who received the YFV17D yellow fever vaccine. Both conserved end residues are part of each CDR3. D genes are given only for firm matches. Where a row states a size, it is once, few, many or the class of an expanded clone; other rows omit it.

J,size,V,D,DNA,CDR3
TRBJ2-1,many,TRBV18,NA,TGTGCCAGCTCACCAGTCCAAATCGCGTACAATGAGCAGTTCTTC,CASSPVQIAYNEQFF
TRBJ2-1,few,TRBV7-2,NA,TGTGCCAGCAGCGTAAACTCCTACAATGAGCAGTTCTTC,CASSVNSYNEQFF
TRBJ1-4,NA,TRBV7-2,NA,TGTGCCAGCAGCACGTATGCAACTAATGAAAAACTGTTTTTT,CASSTYATNEKLFF
TRBJ2-1,few,TRBV11-2,NA,TGTGCCAGCAGCCCAAGACTGGACTCCTACAATGAGCAGTTCTTC,CASSPRLDSYNEQFF
TRBJ1-2,few,TRBV12-3/TRBV12-4,NA,TGTGCCAGCAGTTTATCCTCCAGTAGGTATGGCTACACCTTC,CASSLSSSRYGYTF
TRBJ2-6,NA,TRBV6-1,NA,TGTGCCAGCGGTGGGAGGGGGAAGACCCTCTCTGGGGCCAACGTCCTGACTTTC,CASGGRGKTLSGANVLTF
TRBJ2-5,few,TRBV20-1,NA,TGCAGTGCTAGAGACCAGGTAGCCCAGTACTTC,CSARDQVAQYF
TRBJ2-1,NA,TRBV7-2,NA,TGTGCCAGCAGCTTCGACGTGGGGCGGTCCTACAATGAGCAGTTCTTC,CASSFDVGRSYNEQFF
TRBJ2-1,NA,TRBV28,NA,TGTGCCAGCAGTTTAAGGGCCGGACGGGGTTACAATGAGCAGTTCTTC,CASSLRAGRGYNEQFF
TRBJ2-2,few,TRBV20-1,NA,TGCAGTGCTAAGGCTAGCGTTGCCACCGGGGAGCTGTTTTTT,CSAKASVATGELFF
TRBJ2-1,NA,TRBV7-9,NA,TGTGCCAGCAGCTTAGGCGCGGCAGGCAATGAGCTGTTCTTC,CASSLGAAGNELFF
TRBJ2-7,NA,TRBV10-3,NA,TGTGCCATCGCGGGACTCGCGACCTACGAGCAGTACTTC,CAIAGLATYEQYF
TRBJ1-1,NA,TRBV6-2/TRBV6-3,NA,TGTGCCAGCAGTCGGTGGGGATCTGAAGCTTTCTTT,CASSRWGSEAFF
TRBJ2-2,NA,TRBV7-7,NA,TGTGCCAGCAGTCCTAGGGGGAACACCGGGGAGCTGTTTTTT,CASSPRGNTGELFF
TRBJ2-2,NA,TRBV20-1,NA,TGCAGTGCTAGTACTACGGGGGCCGGGGAGCTGTTTTTT,CSASTTGAGELFF
TRBJ2-3,NA,TRBV14,TRBD2,TGTGCCAGCAGCCAAGATTTCAGGGTTAAAGTATCACGGACTAGCGGATCTATAGATACGCAGTATTTT,CASSQDFRVKVSRTSGSIDTQYF
TRBJ2-1,NA,TRBV5-1,TRBD2,TGCGCCAGCAGCTTGAGCCCAGCGGGGATAACTGAGCAGTTCTTC,CASSLSPAGITEQFF
TRBJ2-3,few,TRBV20-1,NA,TGCAGTGCTATCTCTCCCCGGGACATAAACACAGATACGCAGTATTTT,CSAISPRDINTDTQYF
TRBJ2-1,many,TRBV20-1,NA,TGCAGTGCTAGTCCTAAAGAGCAGTTCTTC,CSASPKEQFF
TRBJ2-5,NA,TRBV20-1,NA,TGCAGTGCTAGCGGGACCCAAGAGACCCAGTACTTC,CSASGTQETQYF
TRBJ1-5,few,TRBV27,NA,TGTGCCAGCAGTTTATGGGGGGAACCAACAAGCAATCAGCCCCAGCATTTT,CASSLWGEPTSNQPQHF
TRBJ2-6,few,TRBV27,NA,TGTGCCAGCAGTTCCAAGTCTTCCTCTGGGGCCAACGTCCTGACTTTC,CASSSKSSSGANVLTF
TRBJ2-7,NA,TRBV7-2,NA,TGTGCCAGCAGCTACGCTGGGGGGATTACCTACGAGCAGTACTTC,CASSYAGGITYEQYF
TRBJ2-2,NA,TRBV5-1,NA,TGCGCCAGCAAACCCCCAGGGGTTAACACCGGGGAGCTGTTTTTT,CASKPPGVNTGELFF
TRBJ2-3,few,TRBV5-1,NA,TGCGCCAGCAGCTTGGACAGGGTCCCAGATACGCAGTATTTT,CASSLDRVPDTQYF
TRBJ2-5,NA,TRBV19,TRBD2,TGTGCCAGTAGTTCCCGGGGACTAATAGGAGAGACCCAGTACTTC,CASSSRGLIGETQYF
TRBJ2-7,many,TRBV10-3,NA,TGTGCCATCTATAACGGGAATCGCTACGAGCAGTACTTC,CAIYNGNRYEQYF
TRBJ2-1,NA,TRBV15,NA,TGTGCCACCAGCAGTTATACGGGGAGCTCCTACAATGAGCAGTTCTTC,CATSSYTGSSYNEQFF
TRBJ2-1,few,TRBV25-1,NA,TGTGCCAGCATATTGAATTCTGAGCAGTTCTTC,CASILNSEQFF
TRBJ2-1,NA,TRBV5-1,TRBD2,TGCGCCAGCAGACCGGGACTAGGTTACAATGAGCAGTTCTTC,CASRPGLGYNEQFF
TRBJ2-1,NA,TRBV12-3/TRBV12-4,NA,TGTGCCAGCAGTTACGGGAGTAGGAATGAGCAGTTCTTC,CASSYGSRNEQFF
TRBJ2-3,NA,TRBV28,NA,TGTGCCAGCAGTTCCCCAGGGTTTGGCACAGATACGCAGTATTTT,CASSSPGFGTDTQYF
TRBJ1-6,few,TRBV29-1,TRBD1,TGCAGATGGGACAGGGGTTCCTATAATTCACCCCTCCACTTT,CRWDRGSYNSPLHF
TRBJ2-3,NA,TRBV5-1,NA,TGCGCCAGCAGCTTGGTAATTACTAGCACAGATACGCAGTATTTT,CASSLVITSTDTQYF
TRBJ1-1,NA,TRBV5-6,NA,TGTGCCAGCAGCGCCTACGCTGAAGCTTTCTTT,CASSAYAEAFF
TRBJ2-5,few,TRBV29-1,NA,TGCAGCGTTCTCGATCAGCAGACCCAGTACTTC,CSVLDQQTQYF
TRBJ2-7,few,TRBV29-1,NA,TGCAGCGTACGACACGGACCATCGGAGCAGTACTTC,CSVRHGPSEQYF
TRBJ2-5,NA,TRBV20-1,TRBD1,TGCAGTGCCACTGCCGGGACAGGGTTAGATGCCGAGACCCAGTACTTC,CSATAGTGLDAETQYF
TRBJ2-7,NA,TRBV20-1,NA,TGCAGTGCTAGTCTCAACAGAATAAACGAGCAGTACTTC,CSASLNRINEQYF
TRBJ2-1,few,TRBV28,TRBD2,TGTGCCAGCACCGGGGGCGGGAGGGATGAGCAGTTCTTC,CASTGGGRDEQFF
TRBJ1-5,few,TRBV6-1,NA,TGTGCCAGCAGTAATGGGCTTGGGGTAGGGGACAATCAGCCCCAGCATTTT,CASSNGLGVGDNQPQHF
TRBJ2-1,many,TRBV18,NA,TGTGCCAGCTCACATGACACTTACAATGAGCAGTTCTTC,CASSHDTYNEQFF
TRBJ2-4,NA,TRBV20-1,NA,TGCAGTGCGGTAGACAAAAACATTCAGTACTTC,CSAVDKNIQYF
TRBJ2-5,few,TRBV6-2/TRBV6-3,NA,TGTGCCAGCAGTTACTCGAAAGAGACCCAGTACTTC,CASSYSKETQYF
TRBJ2-6,NA,TRBV7-2,NA,TGTGCCAGCAGCTTAGGGTACAGGGTCTCTGGGGCCAACGTCCTGACTTTC,CASSLGYRVSGANVLTF
TRBJ2-7,NA,TRBV7-9,NA,TGTGCCAGCAGCTTAGGACATAAAAACGGAAACGAGCAGTACTTC,CASSLGHKNGNEQYF